These 20 T cell receptor beta chains share one sample of origin, sequenced in a study of cytomegalovirus exposure and HLA in healthy donors. The PCR used 60 Vbeta and 13 Jbeta primers. The method was immunoSEQ multiplex PCR; TCRdb's version includes in-frame clones alone and lacks a portion of them. The repertoire consists of over 100,000 clones, with 78% occurring once and the leading ten covering about 3.5%. Sequencing was done on a sample of PBMCs. The receptors were sampled from a woman aged 25 to 39 in good health and CMV-seropositive.

The J gene is TRBJ2-5, the V gene TRBV7-9; no definite D call. Germline V CDR1 and CDR2: SEHNR, FQNEAQ (reference sequence). The CDR3 sequence is 12 residues long. V lost 5 bases to trimming and J lost 0 bases, with 4 bases between them. DNA for the CDR3: TGTGCCAGCAGCCCGTACCAAGAGACCCAGTACTTC. Translating gives CASSPYQETQYF.

The genes are TRBV4-2 and TRBJ2-5, with a tentative D call TRBD2 (6 bases). V lost 1 base and J lost 9, with 12 bases in between. The CDR3 covers 13 residues. Germline V gene sequence: CDR1 LGHNA, CDR2 YNFKEQ. In DNA, the CDR3 is TGTGCCAGCAGCCAAGCGGACGGGGAGGCCCAGTACTTC. It specifies CASSQADGEAQYF.

This clone showed up just a few times. J is TRBJ2-2 and V is TRBV18; 8 bases fit TRBD2. CDR3 size: 15 residues. Trimming cost V 3 bases and J 3 bases; bases outside gene matches: 3. CDR1 and CDR2 (germline): KGHSH, LQKENI. The CDR3 loop reads CASSPISGDTGELFF. The CDR3 DNA reads as TGTGCCAGCTCACCGATTAGCGGGGACACCGGGGAGCTGTTTTTT.

This chain joins TRBV28 and TRBJ2-5; TRBD2 matches 12 bases. The CDR3 contains 16 residues. J was trimmed by 0 bases and V by 6 bases; bases with no gene match: 5. Germline V gene data show CDR1 as MDHEN and CDR2 as SYDVKM. The CDR3 sequence is CASRSRLAGDQETQYF. Written as DNA, the CDR3 is TGTGCCAGCAGATCAAGACTAGCGGGGGACCAAGAGACCCAGTACTTC.

The rearrangement uses TRBV18 and TRBJ2-7; 7 bases map to TRBD1. CDR3 length: 16 residues. Germline V gene sequence: CDR1 KGHSH, CDR2 LQKENI. The J segment lost 7 bases and the V segment lost 4 bases, leaving 16 bases of the junction unmatched. CDR3 loop: CASSHSVPTTGTEQYF. CDR3 in DNA: TGTGCCAGCTCACACTCGGTCCCGACGACAGGGACGGAGCAGTACTTC.

The chain joins TRBV2 to TRBJ1-2; D unclear. Germline CDR1 and CDR2: SNHLY and FYNNEI. The CDR3 length is 12 residues. V lost 5 bases to trimming and J lost 3 bases, with 7 bases between them. The CDR3 sequence: CASSPGDYGYTF. As DNA, the CDR3 is TGTGCCAGCAGTCCGGGAGACTATGGCTACACCTTC.

The gene calls are TRBV27 and TRBJ1-4; D is possibly TRBD1 (6 bases). V was pared by 5 bases and J by 10 bases, with 11 bases between. The CDR3 contains 12 residues. Germline CDR1 is MNHEY and CDR2 is SMNVEV (reference sequence). CDR3 DNA: TGTGCCAGCAGTAGCCAAGGGGGAAAACTGTTTTTT. This gives the protein CASSSQGGKLFF.

The chain carries TRBV7-3 and TRBJ2-5, with D hard to call. The germline V and J ends were trimmed by 5 bases and 0 bases, with 16 bases remaining between them. CDR1 SGHTA and CDR2 FQGTGA come from the germline V gene. The CDR3 sequence is 16 residues long. The CDR3 sequence: CASSPRWSRYQETQYF. CDR3 in DNA: TGTGCCAGCAGCCCCCGTTGGTCCAGGTACCAAGAGACCCAGTACTTC.

The CDR3 loop is CASSQAHPRGQLTGELFF. As DNA, the CDR3 is TGCGCCAGCAGCCAAGCCCACCCTAGGGGACAGCTCACCGGGGAGCTGTTTTTT. The chain recombines TRBV4-1 with TRBJ2-2; 7 bases align to TRBD1. The germline gives CDR1 MGHRA, CDR2 YSYEKL. The CDR3 has 18 residues. Losses at the gene ends were 1 base for V and 4 bases for J; bases not matched to a gene: 12.

This clone was seen at least ten times. CDR3 nucleotides: TGTGCCAGCAGTTACACAAGGGGGAGTTCGGATGGCTACACCTTC. Translating it yields CASSYTRGSSDGYTF. This rearrangement joins TRBV6-6 to TRBJ1-2, with D maybe TRBD1 (6 bases). V was pared by 2 bases and J by 6 bases, with 16 bases between. This CDR3 contains 15 residues. Looked up from germline, CDR1 is MNHNY and CDR2 is SVGAGI (reference sequence).

The rearrangement joins TRBV7-9 to TRBJ2-7; tentatively, D is TRBD1 (5 bases). V was trimmed by 3 bases and J by 7 bases, leaving 16 bases between them. The CDR3 covers 14 residues. CDR1 and CDR2 from the germline V gene are SEHNR and FQNEAQ (reference sequence). The CDR3 DNA sequence: TGTGCCAGCAGCTTGTCCGCATTCCAGGGAGAGCAGTACTTC. It codes for CASSLSAFQGEQYF.

This chain links TRBV6-6 with TRBJ2-5, with TRBD2 matching 13 bases. The junction had 4 bases not matched to a gene; V was cut back by 2 bases and J by 4 bases. Germline V gene lookup returns CDR1 MNHNY and CDR2 SVGAGI (reference sequence). This CDR3 has 16 amino acids. CDR3: CASSYPGTSGVETQYF. In DNA, the CDR3 is TGTGCCAGCAGTTACCCAGGGACTAGCGGGGTAGAGACCCAGTACTTC.

This clone has just one count. The genes are TRBV7-9 and TRBJ1-2; a possible D gene is TRBD1 (6 bases). This CDR3 is built from 13 residues. The ends were cut back, 3 bases at V and 6 bases at J, with 11 bases in the middle. Germline CDR1 and CDR2: SEHNR and FQNEAQ (reference sequence). For the CDR3, the DNA is TGTGCCAGCAGCTTGGTACAGGGTCATGGCTACACCTTC. Translating it yields CASSLVQGHGYTF.

This rearrangement joins TRBV28 to TRBJ1-6; D possibly corresponds to TRBD1 (6 bases). Germline V lookup: CDR1 MDHEN, CDR2 SYDVKM. The CDR3 has 13 residues. Trimming took 7 bases from V and 14 from J, leaving 18 bases between them. This CDR3 reads CASKVGGPRALHF. The CDR3 coding sequence is TGTGCCAGCAAGGTCGGGGGGCCGAGGGCCCTCCACTTT.

The chain couples TRBV7-3 to TRBJ2-2, with 9 bases that match TRBD1. Germline V gene lookup returns CDR1 SGHTA and CDR2 FQGTGA. This CDR3 region has 18 residues. V gave up 4 bases and J gave up 6 bases; unmatched junction bases: 15. In nucleotides, the CDR3 is TGTGCCAGCAGCTGGACGATGGGACAGGGAAAAGAGGCCGGGGAGCTGTTTTTT. Translated, it gives CASSWTMGQGKEAGELFF.

The rearrangement links TRBV23-1 to TRBJ1-4; D is perhaps TRBD1 (5 bases). TRBV23-1 is an ORF; its function is uncertain. V was pared by 7 bases and J by 4 bases, with 16 bases between. This CDR3 is built from 15 residues. The CDR3, as DNA: TGCGCCAGCACGGGGGAAGGGATGGTTAATGAAAAACTGTTTTTT. Encoded protein: CASTGEGMVNEKLFF.

The chain has TRBV5-1 and TRBJ2-5, with 7 bases that match TRBD1. This CDR3 contains 15 residues. Germline CDR1 and CDR2: SGHRS and YFSETQ. The V and J ends lost 2 bases and 2 bases, in that order; junction bases with no gene match: 6. The CDR3, as DNA: TGCGCCAGCAGCTTCGTACAGGGGCCACAAGAGACCCAGTACTTC. Residues: CASSFVQGPQETQYF. The full variable domain, completed using reference TRBV5-1 and TRBJ2-5, is KAGVTQTPRYLIKTRGQQVTLSCSPISGHRSVSWYQQTPGQGLQFLFEYFSETQRNKGNFPGRFSGRQFSNSRSEMNVSTLELGDSALYLCASSFVQGPQETQYFGPGTRLLVL.

This chain links TRBV15 with TRBJ2-1; tentative D call: TRBD2 (7 bases). This CDR3 is built from 17 residues. CDR1 is LNHNV and CDR2 is YYDKDF in the germline V gene (reference sequence). V was clipped by 0 bases and J by 7 bases, with 19 bases between them. As DNA, the CDR3 is TGTGCCACCAGCAGAGATCCCAAGGGGGGGATCAGAAATGAGCAGTTCTTC. This translates into CATSRDPKGGIRNEQFF. The full variable domain, its missing parts supplied by reference TRBV15 and TRBJ2-1, is DAMVIQNPRYQVTQFGKPVTLSCSQTLNHNVMYWYQQKSSQAPKLLFHYYDKDFNNEADTPDNFQSRRPNTSFCFLDIRSPGLGDTAMYLCATSRDPKGGIRNEQFFGPGTRLTVL.

The rearrangement links TRBV5-5 to TRBJ2-7, with a possible D match to TRBD1 (5 bases). The V gene lost 4 bases and the J gene lost 0 bases, with 11 bases spanning the gap. Germline V gene data show CDR1 as SGHKS and CDR2 as YYEKEE (reference sequence). The length of the CDR3 is 14 residues. Written as DNA, the CDR3 is TGTGCCAGCAGCGACAGCAAGAGCTCCTACGAGCAGTACTTC. Residues: CASSDSKSSYEQYF. The full variable domain, with the rest looked up from reference TRBV5-5 and TRBJ2-7, is DAGVTQSPTHLIKTRGQQVTLRCSPISGHKSVSWYQQVLGQGPQFIFQYYEKEERGRGNFPDRFSARQFPNYSSELNVNALLLGDSALYLCASSDSKSSYEQYFGPGTRLTVT.

J is TRBJ1-2 and V is TRBV5-1; 8 nucleotides align to TRBD1. This CDR3 has 16 residues. The V gene end was trimmed by 0 bases and the J gene end by 2 bases; junction bases not matched to a gene: 6. CDR1 and CDR2 from the germline V gene are SGHRS and YFSETQ. CDR3: CASSLGTGTTNYGYTF. Written as DNA, the CDR3 is TGCGCCAGCAGCTTGGGGACAGGGACCACGAACTATGGCTACACCTTC.